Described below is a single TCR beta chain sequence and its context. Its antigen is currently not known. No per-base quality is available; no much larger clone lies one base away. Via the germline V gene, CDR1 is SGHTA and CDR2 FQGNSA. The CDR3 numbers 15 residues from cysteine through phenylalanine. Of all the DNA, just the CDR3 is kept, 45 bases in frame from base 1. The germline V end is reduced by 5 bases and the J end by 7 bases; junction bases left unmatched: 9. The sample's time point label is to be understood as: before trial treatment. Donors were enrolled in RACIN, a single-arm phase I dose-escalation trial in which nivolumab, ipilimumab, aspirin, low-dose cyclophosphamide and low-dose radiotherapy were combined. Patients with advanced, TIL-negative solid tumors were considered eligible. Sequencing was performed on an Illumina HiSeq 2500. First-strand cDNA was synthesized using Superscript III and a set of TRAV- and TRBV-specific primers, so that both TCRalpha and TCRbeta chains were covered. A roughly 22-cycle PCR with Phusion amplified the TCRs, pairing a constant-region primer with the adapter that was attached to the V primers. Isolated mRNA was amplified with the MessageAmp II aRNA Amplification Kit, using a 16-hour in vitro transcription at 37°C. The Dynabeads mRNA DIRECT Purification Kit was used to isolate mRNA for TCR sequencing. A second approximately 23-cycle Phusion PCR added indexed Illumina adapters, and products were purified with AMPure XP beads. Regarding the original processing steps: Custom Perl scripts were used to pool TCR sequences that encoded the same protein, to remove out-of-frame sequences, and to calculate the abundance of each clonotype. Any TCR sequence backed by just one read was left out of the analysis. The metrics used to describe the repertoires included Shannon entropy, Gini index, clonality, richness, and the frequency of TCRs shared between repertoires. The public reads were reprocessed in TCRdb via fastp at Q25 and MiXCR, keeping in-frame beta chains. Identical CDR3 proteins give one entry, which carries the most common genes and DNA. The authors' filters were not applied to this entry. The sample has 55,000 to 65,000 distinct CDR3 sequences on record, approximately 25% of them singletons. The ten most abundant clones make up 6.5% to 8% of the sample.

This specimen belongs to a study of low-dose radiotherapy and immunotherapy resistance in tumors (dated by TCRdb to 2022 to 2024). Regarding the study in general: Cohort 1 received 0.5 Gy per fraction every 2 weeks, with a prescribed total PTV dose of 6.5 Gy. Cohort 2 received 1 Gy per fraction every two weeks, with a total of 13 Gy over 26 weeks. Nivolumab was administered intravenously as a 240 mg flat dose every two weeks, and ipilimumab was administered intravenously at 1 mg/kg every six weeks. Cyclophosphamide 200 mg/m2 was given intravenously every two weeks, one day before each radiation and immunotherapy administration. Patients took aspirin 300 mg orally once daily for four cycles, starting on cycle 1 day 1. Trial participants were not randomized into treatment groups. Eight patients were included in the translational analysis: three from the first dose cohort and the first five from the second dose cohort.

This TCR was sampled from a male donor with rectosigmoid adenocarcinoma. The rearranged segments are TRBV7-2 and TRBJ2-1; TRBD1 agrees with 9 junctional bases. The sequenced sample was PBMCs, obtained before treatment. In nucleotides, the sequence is TGTGCCAGCAGCATACAGGGGGCAGGGACGAATGAGCAGTTCTTC. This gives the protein CASSIQGAGTNEQFF. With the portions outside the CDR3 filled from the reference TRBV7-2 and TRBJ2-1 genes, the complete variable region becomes GAGVSQSPSNKVTEKGKDVELRCDPISGHTALYWYRQSLGQGLEFLIYFQGNSAPDKSGLPSDRFSAERTGGSVSTLTIQRTQQEDSAVYLCASSIQGAGTNEQFFGPGTRLTVL.